Listed below are T cell receptor beta chains from one sample, sequenced in a study of blood T cell repertoires in COVID-19. The repertoire was sequenced with immunoSEQ multiplex PCR; TCRdb's copy has only in-frame clones and lacks some. Of 110,000 to 150,000 clones detected, 80% to 85% appear once; the ten largest clones hold 5% to 6%. The specimen was PBMCs or T cells enriched from blood (not recorded which). The receptor set was obtained from a man aged 35 to 55 with acute COVID-19. CDR3s include the opening cysteine and the closing phenylalanine or tryptophan. D genes are given only for firm matches. Only part of the rows carry a size: once, few, many, or a class if the clone is expanded.

clone_size j_call v_call d_call cdr3_aa cdr3_nt
NA TRBJ1-4 TRBV15 TRBD1 CATSSWTGLKLFF TGTGCCACCAGCTCCTGGACAGGGCTGAAACTGTTTTTT
NA TRBJ2-7 TRBV11-2 NA CASSLDPQLTYEQYF TGTGCCAGCAGCTTAGACCCTCAACTTACCTACGAGCAGTACTTC
NA TRBJ2-2 TRBV19 NA CANWSVFDTGELFF TGTGCCAATTGGAGCGTTTTCGACACCGGGGAGCTGTTTTTT
once TRBJ1-1 TRBV24-1 NA CATSEGRGGGHTEAFF TGTGCCACCAGTGAGGGCAGGGGCGGAGGTCACACTGAAGCTTTCTTT
once TRBJ1-4 TRBV30 NA CAWTPGSTNEKLFF TGTGCCTGGACCCCAGGCTCAACTAATGAAAAACTGTTTTTT
NA TRBJ2-1 TRBV3-1/TRBV3-2 TRBD1 CASSTGTGQFF TGTGCCAGCAGTACCGGGACAGGGCAGTTCTTC
NA TRBJ1-5 TRBV28 TRBD1 CASSFRQGASNQPQHF TGTGCCAGCAGTTTCCGACAGGGGGCGAGCAATCAGCCCCAGCATTTT
few TRBJ2-5 TRBV6-5 NA CAIKRAGGETQYF TGTGCCATAAAGAGGGCCGGAGGGGAGACCCAGTACTTC
NA TRBJ1-5 TRBV11-3 NA CASSLVRGVQPQHF TGTGCCAGCAGCTTAGTCAGGGGTGTACAGCCCCAGCATTTT
few TRBJ2-1 TRBV15 NA CATSASRRNEQFF TGTGCCACCAGCGCCTCCCGGAGAAATGAGCAGTTCTTC
NA TRBJ2-7 TRBV5-6 TRBD1 CASSLGDRAYEQYF TGTGCCAGCAGCTTGGGGGACAGGGCCTACGAGCAGTACTTC
NA TRBJ2-2 TRBV7-6 NA CASSLRAGAGTGELFF TGTGCCAGCAGCTTAAGGGCGGGGGCCGGGACCGGGGAGCTGTTTTTT
NA TRBJ2-2 TRBV19 TRBD1 CASSYTGGVTGELFF TGTGCCAGTAGTTATACAGGGGGTGTCACCGGGGAGCTGTTTTTT
NA TRBJ1-1 TRBV7-9 NA CASSLLSLGTEAFF TGTGCCAGCAGCCTACTAAGCTTGGGGACAGAAGCTTTCTTT
NA TRBJ2-7 TRBV28 NA CASSLWRAYEQYF TGTGCCAGCAGTTTATGGCGGGCCTACGAGCAGTACTTC
NA TRBJ2-7 TRBV3-1/TRBV3-2 NA CASSQGRGGGYEQYF TGTGCCAGCAGCCAAGGAAGGGGGGGCGGTTACGAGCAGTACTTC
once TRBJ1-6 TRBV25-1 NA CASSGQANSPLHF TGTGCCAGCAGTGGCCAGGCCAATTCACCCCTCCACTTT
few TRBJ2-1 TRBV4-1 TRBD2 CASSQGLAYSEQFF TGCGCCAGCAGCCAGGGACTAGCGTATAGTGAGCAGTTCTTC
few TRBJ2-6 TRBV4-3 NA CASSQEQGSGANVLTF TGCGCCAGCAGCCAAGAACAGGGCTCTGGGGCCAACGTCCTGACTTTC
NA TRBJ1-5 TRBV2 NA CASRLNPGGNQPQHF TGTGCCAGCAGGCTGAACCCGGGAGGCAATCAGCCCCAGCATTTT
NA TRBJ2-6 TRBV9 TRBD2 CASSRGAGANVLTF TGTGCCAGCAGTCGGGGGGCTGGGGCCAACGTCCTGACTTTC
NA TRBJ2-1 TRBV19 TRBD2 CASSLRGGLNEQFF TGTGCCAGTAGTTTGCGGGGGGGCCTCAATGAGCAGTTCTTC
NA TRBJ1-1 TRBV28 TRBD1 CASSSPGQALNTEAFF TGTGCCAGCAGTTCCCCGGGACAGGCTTTGAACACTGAAGCTTTCTTT
NA TRBJ2-7 TRBV13 NA CASSLWRDSQAYEQYF TGTGCCAGCAGCTTATGGCGGGACAGCCAGGCCTACGAGCAGTACTTC
NA TRBJ2-5 TRBV12-3/TRBV12-4 NA CASSYDTQETQYF TGTGCCAGCAGTTATGACACCCAAGAGACCCAGTACTTC
NA TRBJ2-3 TRBV7-8 NA CASNSLGFTGLSTDTQYF TGTGCCAGCAACTCCCTCGGATTTACAGGCCTCAGCACAGATACGCAGTATTTT
NA TRBJ2-2 TRBV3-1/TRBV3-2 NA CASSQGAFTHGELFF TGTGCCAGCAGCCAAGGGGCTTTTACCCACGGGGAGCTGTTTTTT
NA TRBJ1-5 TRBV7-8 TRBD1 CASSLSTGVDQPQHF TGTGCCAGCAGCTTAAGTACAGGGGTGGATCAGCCCCAGCATTTT
NA TRBJ1-1 TRBV9 NA CASSVELNTEAFF TGTGCCAGCAGCGTAGAGCTGAACACTGAAGCTTTCTTT
NA TRBJ2-1 TRBV3-1/TRBV3-2 TRBD2 CASSLREALYNEQFF TGTGCCAGCAGCCTTCGGGAGGCCCTCTACAATGAGCAGTTCTTC
few TRBJ2-2 TRBV4-1 TRBD2 CASSQDGLAGDTGELFF TGCGCCAGCAGCCAAGATGGACTAGCGGGGGACACCGGGGAGCTGTTTTTT
NA TRBJ2-2 TRBV10-1 NA CASSPVNTGELFF TGCGCCAGCAGTCCCGTGAACACCGGGGAGCTGTTTTTT
NA TRBJ2-1 TRBV7-9 TRBD2 CASSKRDSGESYNEQFF TGTGCCAGCAGCAAACGGGATAGCGGGGAGAGTTACAATGAGCAGTTCTTC
NA TRBJ1-1 TRBV12-3/TRBV12-4 NA CASSLSVETEAFF TGTGCCAGCAGTTTATCGGTAGAGACTGAAGCTTTCTTT
few TRBJ1-6 TRBV4-3 NA CASSQDVSLAVSPLHF TGCGCCAGCAGCCAAGATGTCTCGTTGGCAGTTTCACCCCTCCACTTT
once TRBJ1-5 TRBV4-1 TRBD1 CASSHVQGANQPQHF TGCGCCAGCAGCCACGTACAGGGGGCAAATCAGCCCCAGCATTTT
once TRBJ2-2 TRBV7-2 NA CASSLYRGNTGELFF TGTGCCAGCAGCTTATATCGGGGTAACACCGGGGAGCTGTTTTTT
NA TRBJ2-5 TRBV9 NA CASSGQEGAARETQYF TGTGCCAGCAGCGGACAGGAAGGGGCAGCCCGGGAGACCCAGTACTTC
NA TRBJ2-6 TRBV27 TRBD1 CASSSHLTGASGANVLTF TGTGCCAGCAGTTCACACCTAACAGGGGCCTCTGGGGCCAACGTCCTGACTTTC
few TRBJ1-1 TRBV11-2 NA CASSLEWTVEAFF TGTGCCAGCAGCTTAGAGTGGACAGTTGAAGCTTTCTTT
few TRBJ1-1 TRBV21-1 NA CASSTRRENTEAFF TGTGCCAGCAGCACGCGCAGGGAGAACACTGAAGCTTTCTTT
NA TRBJ1-6 TRBV11-2 TRBD1 CASRTQTGQLNSPLHF TGTGCCAGCAGAACTCAAACGGGACAGCTGAATTCACCCCTCCACTTT
NA TRBJ2-1 TRBV7-2 TRBD2 CASSLGSSGAIGYNEQFF TGTGCCAGCAGCTTAGGGTCTAGCGGGGCTATAGGCTACAATGAGCAGTTCTTC
NA TRBJ1-1 TRBV5-4 NA CASSLTQGPTEAFF TGTGCCAGCAGCTTGACTCAGGGGCCGACTGAAGCTTTCTTT
NA TRBJ1-2 TRBV7-9 NA CASRYPRGGYTF TGTGCCAGCAGGTACCCTCGGGGAGGCTACACCTTC
NA TRBJ2-5 TRBV2 NA CASSESRNGETQYF TGTGCCAGCAGTGAAAGTCGAAACGGGGAGACCCAGTACTTC